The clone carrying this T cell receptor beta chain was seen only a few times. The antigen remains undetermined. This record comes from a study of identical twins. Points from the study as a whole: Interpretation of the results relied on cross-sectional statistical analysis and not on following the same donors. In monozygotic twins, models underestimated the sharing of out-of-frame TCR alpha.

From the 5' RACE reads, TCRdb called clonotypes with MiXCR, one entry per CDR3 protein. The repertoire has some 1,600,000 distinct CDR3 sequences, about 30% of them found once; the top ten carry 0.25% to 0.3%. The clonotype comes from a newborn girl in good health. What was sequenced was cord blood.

This CDR3 reads CSAGQGIRSPLHF. The DNA of the CDR3 is TGCAGTGCCGGACAGGGAATTCGTTCACCCCTCCACTTT. The chain recombines TRBV20-1 with TRBJ1-6; TRBD1 matches 8 bases. Trimming cost V 6 bases and J 9 bases; bases outside gene matches: 7. Germline V gives CDR1 DFQATT, CDR2 SNEGSKA (reference sequence). The CDR3 covers 13 residues.